This T cell receptor beta chain is from a study of OX40 agonist ivuxolimab in advanced cancers. As for the study in general: Partial responses occurred in Three dose-escalation patients, one with hepatocellular carcinoma and two with cutaneous melanoma.

The repertoire was sequenced with immunoSEQ multiplex PCR; TCRdb's copy has only in-frame clones and lacks some. The table records fewer than 6,000 clones, approximately 64% of them present only once. The clonotype originates from an adult with an advanced solid tumor such as melanoma, head and neck, liver or kidney cancer. Sequenced here: CD4+ or CD8+ T cells sorted from blood, sampled in a trial of the OX40 agonist ivuxolimab.

CDR3 residues: CASSLALDSQETQYF. The CDR3 bases are TGCGCCAGCAGCTTGGCCCTGGACAGCCAAGAGACCCAGTACTTC. This chain joins TRBV5-1 and TRBJ2-5; D perhaps matches TRBD1 (6 bases). The germline V and J ends were trimmed by 0 bases and 1 base, with 10 bases remaining between them. The CDR3 sequence is 15 residues long. Germline CDR1 is SGHRS and CDR2 is YFSETQ.